This T cell receptor (beta chain) was identified in a study of memory CD4+ T cells and cytomegalovirus serostatus. TCRdb keeps only in-frame clones here, not all; method: immunoSEQ multiplex PCR. The data contain 35,000 to 45,000 clones, 79% of them seen just once; the ten biggest clones take up 1.1%. The sort gate was single viable CD3+CD4+CD8-CD45RO+ cells for memory CD4+ T cells. V shed 5 bases, J shed 3 bases, and the junction held 3 bases outside the gene matches. CDR1 is SEHNR and CDR2 is FQNEAQ in the germline V gene (reference sequence). The length of the CDR3 is 15 residues. The sequenced sample consisted of memory CD4+ T cells from blood. J is TRBJ2-7 and V is TRBV7-9; TRBD2 agrees at 14 bases. The TCR comes from an adult in good health and CMV-seronegative. As DNA, the CDR3 is TGTGCCAGCAGCCCGGGACTAGCGGGAGTCTACGAGCAGTACTTC. It codes for CASSPGLAGVYEQYF. Combining the CDR3 with reference TRBV7-9 and TRBJ2-7 gives the whole variable domain DTGVSQNPRHKITKRGQNVTFRCDPISEHNRLYWYRQTLGQGPEFLTYFQNEAQLEKSRLLSDRFSAERPKGSFSTLEIQRTEQGDSAMYLCASSPGLAGVYEQYFGPGTRLTVT.